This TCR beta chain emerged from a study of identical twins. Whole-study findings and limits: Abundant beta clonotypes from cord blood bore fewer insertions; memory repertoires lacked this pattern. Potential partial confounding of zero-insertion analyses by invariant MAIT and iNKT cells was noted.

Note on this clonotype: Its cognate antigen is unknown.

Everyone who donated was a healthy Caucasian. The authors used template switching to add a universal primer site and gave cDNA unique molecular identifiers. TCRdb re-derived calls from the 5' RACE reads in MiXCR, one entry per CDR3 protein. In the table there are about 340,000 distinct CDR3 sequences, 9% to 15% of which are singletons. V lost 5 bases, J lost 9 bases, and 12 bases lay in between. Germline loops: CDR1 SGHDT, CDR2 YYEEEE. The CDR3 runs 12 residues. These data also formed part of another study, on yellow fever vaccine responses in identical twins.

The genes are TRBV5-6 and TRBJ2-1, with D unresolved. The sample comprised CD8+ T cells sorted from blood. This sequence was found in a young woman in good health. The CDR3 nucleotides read TGTGCCAGCAGTGGCCCCTCAATTGAGCAGTTCTTC. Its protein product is CASSGPSIEQFF.